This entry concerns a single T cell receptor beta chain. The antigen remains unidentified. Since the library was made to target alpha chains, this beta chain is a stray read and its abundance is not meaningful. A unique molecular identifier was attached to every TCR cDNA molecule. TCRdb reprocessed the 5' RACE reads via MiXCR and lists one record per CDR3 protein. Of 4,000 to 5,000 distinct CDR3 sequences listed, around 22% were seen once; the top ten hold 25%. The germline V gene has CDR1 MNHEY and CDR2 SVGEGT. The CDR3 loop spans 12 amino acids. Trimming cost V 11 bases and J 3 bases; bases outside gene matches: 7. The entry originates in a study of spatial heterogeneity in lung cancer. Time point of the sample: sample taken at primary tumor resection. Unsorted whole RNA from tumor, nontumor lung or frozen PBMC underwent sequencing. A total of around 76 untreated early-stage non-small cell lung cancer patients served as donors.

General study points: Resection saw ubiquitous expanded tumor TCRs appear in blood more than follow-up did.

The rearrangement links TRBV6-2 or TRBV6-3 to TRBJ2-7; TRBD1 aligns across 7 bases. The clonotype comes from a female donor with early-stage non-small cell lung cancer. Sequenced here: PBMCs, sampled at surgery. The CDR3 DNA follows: TGTGCCTGCGCCGACAGGGTCTACGAGCAGTACTTC. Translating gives CACADRVYEQYF.